This entry is about one TCR beta chain. Seattle enrolled patients during active infection and tracked them longitudinally. The data were taken from a study of blood T cell repertoires in COVID-19. CDR3 length equals 14 residues. Looked up from germline, CDR1 is SGHTA and CDR2 is FQGNSA. The V gene lost 3 bases and the J gene lost 4 bases, with 12 bases spanning the gap. Data came from immunoSEQ multiplex PCR; TCRdb stores just in-frame clones and leaves some out. This sample has approximately 180,000 clones, with 80% to 90% found just once. The TCR originated in a woman older than 75 with COVID-19, enrolled during active disease. The rearrangement joins TRBV7-2 to TRBJ1-1; no clear D. Sequenced input: peripheral blood. The CDR3 reads CASSFGIGVTEAFF. CDR3 nucleotide sequence: TGTGCCAGCAGCTTCGGCATCGGGGTCACTGAAGCTTTCTTT.